This T cell receptor beta chain was observed in a study of blood T cells in healthy people across ages. Findings of the study overall: Significant beta diversity loss was already apparent by age approximately 38, declining roughly linearly.

A remark on this clonotype: The antigen remains undetermined.

Together with a sample-barcoded 5' primer, a J-beta primer mix was included in a second PCR lasting roughly 6 to 12 cycles. TCRdb passed the 5' RACE reads through MiXCR, listing each CDR3 protein once. The sample comprises 750,000 to 1,000,000 distinct CDR3 sequences, roughly 29% of which are singletons, and roughly 10% rests with the top ten. These data are also associated with another study on T cells of mothers and their children.

Sequencing used blood. The sequence was obtained from a woman between 40 and 50 years old in good health.

The DNA of the CDR3 is TGTGCCAGCAGTTTAGCGCTGGGGAAGGTGAACGAGCAGTACTTC. Protein sequence: CASSLALGKVNEQYF. V and J are TRBV12-3 or TRBV12-4 and TRBJ2-7, with unresolved D. This CDR3 is 15 amino acids long. V was pared by 0 bases and J by 5 bases, with 14 bases between.